One and the same sample provided the 21 T cell receptor beta chains below, sequenced in a study of T cell changes during pregnancy in multiple sclerosis. Sequencing was performed with immunoSEQ multiplex PCR; in TCRdb, only in-frame clones are kept and a portion is missing. This sample has about 70,000 clones, with 85% to 95% found just once. The specimen was peripheral blood, collected in the third trimester of pregnancy. The receptors were sampled from a female donor with multiple sclerosis, enrolled in a pregnancy study.

The genes are TRBV5-4 and TRBJ2-1; the D gene is possibly TRBD2 (6 bases). Trimming took 2 bases from V and 4 from J, leaving 13 bases between them. The length of the CDR3 is 15 residues. The V gene's germline CDR1 is SGHNT and CDR2 YYREEE (reference sequence). CDR3: CASSFGGTGYNEQFF. The CDR3 coding sequence is TGTGCCAGCAGCTTTGGCGGGACTGGTTACAATGAGCAGTTCTTC.

This sequence joins TRBV28 and TRBJ2-6; D call uncertain. The CDR3 runs to 17 residues. V was pared by 3 bases and J by 0 bases, with 12 bases between. Per germline, CDR1 MDHEN and CDR2 SYDVKM. The CDR3 bases are TGTGCCAGCAGTTTCACAGACGGAACCTCTGGGGCCAACGTCCTGACTTTC. Protein product: CASSFTDGTSGANVLTF.

This chain connects TRBV13 to TRBJ2-7, with D uncertain. V shed 5 bases and J shed 3 bases, with 11 bases lying between them. Per the germline V gene, CDR1 is PRHDT and CDR2 is FYEKMQ (reference sequence). The CDR3 has 13 amino acids. Here the CDR3 DNA reads TGTGCCAGCAGCCCCTATCTAGACTACGAGCAGTACTTC. Translated: CASSPYLDYEQYF.

The chain carries TRBV29-1 and TRBJ2-7, with D uncertain. Germline lookup yields CDR1 SQVTM and CDR2 ANQGSEA. The CDR3 is 14 amino acids. The V end lost 6 bases, the J end lost 3 bases, and 18 bases lay between the germline ends. The CDR3 loop is CSVAFRSRSYEQYF. The CDR3 coding sequence is TGCAGCGTCGCCTTCCGGAGTAGGAGCTACGAGCAGTACTTC.

V is TRBV19 and J is TRBJ2-1; the match to TRBD2 covers 11 bases. The germline V gene has CDR1 LNHDA and CDR2 SQIVND (reference sequence). CDR3 length: 15 residues. Unmatched junction bases numbered 5, after V lost 4 bases and J lost 6 bases. The CDR3: CASSKLAGDINEQFF. The CDR3 bases are TGTGCCAGTAGTAAACTAGCGGGAGACATCAATGAGCAGTTCTTC. Full variable domain (outside the CDR3, taken from reference TRBV19 and TRBJ2-1): DGGITQSPKYLFRKEGQNVTLSCEQNLNHDAMYWYRQDPGQGLRLIYYSQIVNDFQKGDIAEGYSVSREKKESFPLTVTSAQKNPTAFYLCASSKLAGDINEQFFGPGTRLTVL.

In this sample, this clone turned up once. The rearrangement joins TRBV10-3 to TRBJ1-4; 8 bases match TRBD1. The CDR3 sequence is 14 residues long. Losses at the gene ends were 2 bases for V and 9 bases for J; bases not matched to a gene: 5. CDR1 is ENHRY and CDR2 is SYGVKD in the germline V gene. The CDR3 sequence is CAISEGQGAQKLFF. CDR3 coding DNA: TGTGCCATCAGTGAGGGGCAGGGGGCCCAAAAACTGTTTTTT.

V is TRBV28 and J is TRBJ2-7, with 8 bases aligning to TRBD1. Germline V gene lookup returns CDR1 MDHEN and CDR2 SYDVKM. V lost 9 bases and J lost 3; bases outside the gene matches: 10. CDR3 length: 14 residues. CDR3 in DNA: TGTGCCAGTAACCCGGACAGGGATTTCTACGAGCAGTACTTC. This encodes CASNPDRDFYEQYF.

Only one count was recorded for this clone. This chain joins TRBV5-5 and TRBJ2-7, with D possibly TRBD1 on 5 matching bases. Trimming stripped 5 bases from V and 4 bases from J, with 13 bases between. This CDR3 contains 13 residues. CDR1 and CDR2 (germline): SGHKS, YYEKEE (reference sequence). The CDR3 DNA sequence: TGTGCCAGCAGTTATATAGGGGTTTACGAGCAGTACTTC. This codes for CASSYIGVYEQYF.

A note on this clone: One junction end disagrees with the germline gene, perhaps due to a read error. This rearrangement joins TRBV7-7 to TRBJ2-5; D remains unclear. There are 12 residues in the CDR3. CDR1 and CDR2 (germline): SSHAT, FNYEAQ (reference sequence). The CDR3 is CASSSQVQTQYF. The CDR3 coding sequence is TGTGCTAGCAGCTCCCAGGTCCAGACCCAGTACTTC.

The V gene is TRBV10-3, the J gene TRBJ2-7; a possible D gene is TRBD2 (5 bases). The V and J ends lost 6 bases and 2 bases respectively, with 14 bases between them. The CDR3 is 14 residues long. Germline-derived CDR1 and CDR2 are ENHRY and SYGVKD. The CDR3 loop reads CAISLGGGPYEQYF. The CDR3 nucleotides read TGTGCCATCAGCCTAGGTGGAGGTCCCTACGAGCAGTACTTC.

The table lists this clone with a few counts. The J gene is TRBJ2-7, the V gene TRBV27; D not resolved. There are 13 residues in the CDR3. The V gene's germline CDR1 is MNHEY and CDR2 SMNVEV (reference sequence). V lost 0 bases and J 6 bases, leaving 9 bases between the germline ends. The CDR3 reads CASSLSAVSEQYF. The CDR3 DNA sequence: TGTGCCAGCAGTTTATCTGCGGTTTCCGAGCAGTACTTC.

This rearrangement joins TRBV28 to TRBJ2-2; 7 bases align to TRBD1. Trimming at V came to 5 bases and at J to 2 bases, leaving 11 bases not matched to a gene. Germline V lookup: CDR1 MDHEN, CDR2 SYDVKM. The CDR3 loop spans 17 amino acids. CDR3 sequence reads: CASSGLGAGGNTGELFF. For the CDR3, the DNA is TGTGCCAGCAGTGGGCTCGGAGCAGGGGGTAACACCGGGGAGCTGTTTTTT.

CDR3 protein: CASSLAGGPGEQYF. In nucleotides, the CDR3 is TGTGCCAGCAGCCTAGCGGGAGGGCCGGGCGAGCAGTACTTC. V and J are TRBV14 and TRBJ2-7; 11 nucleotides align to TRBD2. Germline lookup yields CDR1 SGHDN and CDR2 FVKESK. V lost 4 bases to trimming and J lost 6 bases; unmatched junction nucleotides: 5. This CDR3 comprises 14 residues.

This sequence joins TRBV7-9 and TRBJ2-3, with 11 bases matching TRBD1. After removal of 7 bases from V and 7 bases from J, the junction contained 13 bases not matched to a gene. Germline V gene sequence: CDR1 SEHNR, CDR2 FQNEAQ (reference sequence). There are 16 residues in the CDR3. The CDR3 spells CASTLLLGQGGNTQYF. The DNA for the CDR3 is TGTGCCAGCACCCTGCTGCTGGGACAGGGGGGAAATACGCAGTATTTT. Using reference TRBV7-9 and TRBJ2-3 for the parts outside the CDR3, the full variable domain is DTGVSQNPRHKITKRGQNVTFRCDPISEHNRLYWYRQTLGQGPEFLTYFQNEAQLEKSRLLSDRFSAERPKGSFSTLEIQRTEQGDSAMYLCASTLLLGQGGNTQYFGPGTRLTVL.

This chain links TRBV28 with TRBJ1-2, with 9 bases identical to TRBD1. CDR1 is MDHEN and CDR2 is SYDVKM in the germline V gene. The CDR3 has 16 amino acids. The V gene end was trimmed by 2 bases and the J gene end by 4 bases; junction bases not matched to a gene: 8. CDR3 nucleotide sequence: TGTGCCAGCAGTTTACCTCAGGGACAGGGAAGCTATGGCTACACCTTC. This gives the protein CASSLPQGQGSYGYTF.

This chain connects TRBV2 to TRBJ2-1; TRBD2 matches 13 bases. Germline lookup yields CDR1 SNHLY and CDR2 FYNNEI. This CDR3 is 16 amino acids long. V lost 3 bases, J lost 15 bases, and 14 bases stayed unmatched. The CDR3 is CASSEQERTSGRGRFF. For the CDR3, the DNA is TGTGCCAGCAGTGAGCAGGAGAGGACTAGCGGGAGAGGACGGTTCTTC.

V is TRBV19 and J is TRBJ1-2; a possible D gene is TRBD1 (6 bases). The CDR3 sequence is 13 residues long. The germline gives CDR1 LNHDA, CDR2 SQIVND (reference sequence). V dropped 7 bases and J dropped 2 bases, with 11 bases sitting between them. This CDR3 reads CASTKGVNYGYTF. In DNA form, the CDR3 reads TGTGCCAGTACGAAGGGGGTAAACTATGGCTACACCTTC.

This clone appeared once. The V call is TRBV19, the J call TRBJ1-3; D remains unclear. The CDR3 sequence is 15 residues long. Germline V gives CDR1 LNHDA, CDR2 SQIVND (reference sequence). V was clipped by 6 bases and J by 2 bases, with 14 bases between them. The CDR3 DNA sequence: TGTGCCAGTAGACGTGACACCAACACTGGAAACACCATATATTTT. It yields the protein CASRRDTNTGNTIYF.

The J gene is TRBJ2-2, the V gene TRBV9, with TRBD2 identical over 8 bases. Germline V CDR1 and CDR2: SGDLS, YYNGEE. The J segment lost 2 bases and the V segment lost 0 bases, leaving 3 bases of the junction unmatched. The CDR3 is 16 amino acids. CDR3 DNA sequence: TGTGCCAGCAGCGTAGGGCTAGCGGGTAACACCGGGGAGCTGTTTTTT. This encodes CASSVGLAGNTGELFF.

The chain employs TRBV10-3 and TRBJ1-1, with a weak D call TRBD1 (6 bases). Germline CDR1 is ENHRY and CDR2 is SYGVKD. This CDR3 spans 13 amino acids. V was shortened by 7 bases and J by 5 bases, with 14 bases between the two germline ends. The CDR3 region is CAITEGGKTEAFF. The DNA for the CDR3 is TGTGCCATCACCGAGGGGGGGAAAACTGAAGCTTTCTTT.

This rearrangement joins TRBV10-3 to TRBJ2-1, with TRBD2 matching 11 bases. The germline CDR1 and CDR2 sequences are ENHRY and SYGVKD. The ends lost 4 bases at V and 5 bases at J; junction bases unmatched: 4. The CDR3 runs 15 residues. CDR3 bases: TGTGCCATCAGTGGAACACTAGCGGGAGACAATGAGCAGTTCTTC. As protein: CAISGTLAGDNEQFF.